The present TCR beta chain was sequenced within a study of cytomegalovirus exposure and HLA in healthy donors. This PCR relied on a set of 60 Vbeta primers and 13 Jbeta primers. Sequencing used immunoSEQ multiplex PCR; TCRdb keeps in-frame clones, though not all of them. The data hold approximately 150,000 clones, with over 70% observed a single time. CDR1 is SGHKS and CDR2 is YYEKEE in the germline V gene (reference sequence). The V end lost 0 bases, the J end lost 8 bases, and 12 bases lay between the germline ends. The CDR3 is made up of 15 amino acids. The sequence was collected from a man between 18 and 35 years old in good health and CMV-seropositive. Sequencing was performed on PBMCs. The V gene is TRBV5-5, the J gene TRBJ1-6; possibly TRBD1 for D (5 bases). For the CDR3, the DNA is TGTGCCAGCAGCTTGGAGAGCAGGGAATATTCACCCCTCCACTTT. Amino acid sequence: CASSLESREYSPLHF.